This T cell receptor beta chain was captured by sequencing in a study of PD-L1 blockade in urothelial cancer. Study-level points and caveats: Durable-benefit patients expanded tumor-associated blood clones more at 3 weeks.

The protocol was immunoSEQ multiplex PCR, while the TCRdb copy is restricted to in-frame clones and leaves out a portion. Here the sample spans 35,000 to 40,000 clones, roughly four fifths being singletons. Details on this clone: What it binds is not known.

Looked up from germline, CDR1 is SGHTA and CDR2 is FQGTGA. Trimming cost V 2 bases and J 3 bases, with 10 bases left between them. The CDR3 is 14 amino acids. This TCR was sampled from a man between 65 and 80 years old with urothelial cancer. The chain carries TRBV7-3 and TRBJ2-5, with D possibly being TRBD2 (7 bases). The material was PBMCs, obtained around atezolizumab (anti-PD-L1) treatment. CDR3 amino acids: CASSLQGREETQYF. The DNA of the CDR3 is TGTGCCAGCAGCTTACAGGGGAGGGAAGAGACCCAGTACTTC.